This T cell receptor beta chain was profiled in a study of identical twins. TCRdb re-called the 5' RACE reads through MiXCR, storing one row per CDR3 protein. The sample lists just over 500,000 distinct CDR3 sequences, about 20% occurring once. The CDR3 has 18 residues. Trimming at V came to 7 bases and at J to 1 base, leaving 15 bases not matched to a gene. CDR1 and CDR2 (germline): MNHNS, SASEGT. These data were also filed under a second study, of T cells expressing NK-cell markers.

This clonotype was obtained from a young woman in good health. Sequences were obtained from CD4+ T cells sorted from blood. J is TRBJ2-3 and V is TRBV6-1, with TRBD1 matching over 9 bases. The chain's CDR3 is CASTPNRGRISGTDTQYF. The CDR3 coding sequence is TGTGCCAGCACTCCAAACAGGGGGCGCATTAGCGGCACAGATACGCAGTATTTT.